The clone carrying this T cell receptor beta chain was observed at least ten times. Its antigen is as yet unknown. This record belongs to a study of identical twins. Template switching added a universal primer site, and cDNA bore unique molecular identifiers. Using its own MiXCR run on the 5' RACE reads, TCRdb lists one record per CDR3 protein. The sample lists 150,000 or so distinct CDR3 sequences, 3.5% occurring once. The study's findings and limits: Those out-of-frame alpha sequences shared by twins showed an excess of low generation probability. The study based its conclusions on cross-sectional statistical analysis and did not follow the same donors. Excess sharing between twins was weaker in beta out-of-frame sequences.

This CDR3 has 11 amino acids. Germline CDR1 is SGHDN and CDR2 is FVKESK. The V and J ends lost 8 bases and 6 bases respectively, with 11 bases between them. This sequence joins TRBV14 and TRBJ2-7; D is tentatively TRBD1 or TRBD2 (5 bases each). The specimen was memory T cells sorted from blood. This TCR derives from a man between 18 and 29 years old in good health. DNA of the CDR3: TGTGCCAGCTTGATGGGACCCGAGCAGTACGTC. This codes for CASLMGPEQYV.